The present TCR beta chain was sequenced within a study of control samples from healthy donors and cancer patients. Profiled with immunoSEQ multiplex PCR; TCRdb holds only in-frame clones, not every one. This table holds 150,000 to 200,000 clones, approximately 94% found once. The CDR3 has 15 residues. V shed 5 bases and J 8 bases; nucleotides not matched to a gene: 12. Germline CDR1 is SGHTA and CDR2 is FQGNSA. This TCR was sampled from a woman aged 40 to 49 in good health. The sequencing sample was made of blood. The chain recombines TRBV7-2 with TRBJ2-4; 7 bases fit TRBD1. For the CDR3, the DNA is TGTGCCAGCAGCCCATCGAAGGGACAGCGGCACATTCAGTACTTC. As protein: CASSPSKGQRHIQYF. The complete variable domain, with remaining parts taken from reference TRBV7-2 and TRBJ2-4, reads GAGVSQSPSNKVTEKGKDVELRCDPISGHTALYWYRQSLGQGLEFLIYFQGNSAPDKSGLPSDRFSAERTGGSVSTLTIQRTQQEDSAVYLCASSPSKGQRHIQYFGAGTRLSVL.